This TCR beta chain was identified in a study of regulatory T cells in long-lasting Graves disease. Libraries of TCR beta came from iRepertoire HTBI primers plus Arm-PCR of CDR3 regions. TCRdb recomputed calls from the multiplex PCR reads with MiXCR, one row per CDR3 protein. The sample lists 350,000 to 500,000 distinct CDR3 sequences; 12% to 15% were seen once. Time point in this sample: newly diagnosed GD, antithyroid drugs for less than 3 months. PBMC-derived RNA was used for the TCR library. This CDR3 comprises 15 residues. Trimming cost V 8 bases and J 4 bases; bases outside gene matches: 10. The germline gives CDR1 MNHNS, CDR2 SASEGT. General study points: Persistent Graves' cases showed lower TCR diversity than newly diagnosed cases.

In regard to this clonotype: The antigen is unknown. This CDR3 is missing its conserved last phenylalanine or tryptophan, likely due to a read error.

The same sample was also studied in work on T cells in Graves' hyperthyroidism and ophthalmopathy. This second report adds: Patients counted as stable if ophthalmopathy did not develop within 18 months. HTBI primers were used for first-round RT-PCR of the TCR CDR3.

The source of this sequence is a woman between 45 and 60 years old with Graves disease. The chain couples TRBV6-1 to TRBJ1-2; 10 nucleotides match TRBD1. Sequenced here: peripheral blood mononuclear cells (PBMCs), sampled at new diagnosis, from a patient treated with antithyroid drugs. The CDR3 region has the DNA TGTGCCAGCGGACAGGGGGTCGGGGAGGCCTATGGCTACACCCTC. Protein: CASGQGVGEAYGYTL.